This T cell receptor beta chain was captured in a study of identical twins. The V gene's germline CDR1 is DFQATT and CDR2 SNEGSKA (reference sequence). V gave up 3 bases and J gave up 6 bases; unmatched junction bases: 3. The CDR3 totals 13 residues. TCRdb redid the calling of the 5' RACE reads with MiXCR, one entry per CDR3 protein. This sample has 300,000 or so distinct CDR3 sequences, with roughly 9% found just once. These same records also appear under a second study, on yellow fever vaccine responses in identical twins.

Input material: CD8+ T cells sorted from blood. J is TRBJ2-2 and V is TRBV20-1; 8 bases match TRBD2. This sequence originates from a woman younger than 35 in good health. The CDR3 is CSASGREAGELFF. CDR3 sequence (DNA): TGCAGTGCTAGCGGGAGGGAGGCCGGGGAGCTGTTTTTT.